The 8 T cell receptor beta chains in this list originate from one sample, sequenced in a study of T-cell memory formation after mild COVID-19. TCRdb re-analysed the 5' RACE reads in MiXCR, keeping a single row per CDR3 protein. The sample lists about 82,000 distinct CDR3 sequences, around 13% occurring once. The sample taken for sequencing was PBMCs or a T cell subset sorted from them (not recorded which). Every receptor here comes from a man aged 18 to 30 who had mild COVID-19 (a few samples of this study predate the infection). Cell type and time point are not known.

V gene TRBV29-1 combines with J gene TRBJ2-1; 7 bases match TRBD1. This CDR3 has 14 amino acids. Germline CDR1 and CDR2: SQVTM and ANQGSEA. After removal of 4 bases from V and 0 bases from J, the junction contained 3 bases not matched to a gene. The CDR3 spells CSVVWDSSYNEQFF. DNA of the CDR3: TGCAGCGTTGTGTGGGACAGCTCCTACAATGAGCAGTTCTTC.

The table lists this clonotype with a few counts. The chain uses TRBV6-2 or TRBV6-3 and TRBJ2-2, with TRBD2 matching over 7 bases. This CDR3 is built from 15 residues. Germline assignment: CDR1 MNHEY and CDR2 SVGEGT. V shed 7 bases and J 2 bases; nucleotides not matched to a gene: 7. CDR3 DNA sequence: TGTGCCAGCACCAACGGGGGGTTCAACACCGGGGAGCTGTTTTTT. As protein: CASTNGGFNTGELFF.

V and J are TRBV20-1 and TRBJ2-7, with D maybe TRBD2 (5 bases). The germline V gene has CDR1 DFQATT and CDR2 SNEGSKA (reference sequence). The CDR3 length is 14 residues. The V and J ends lost 1 base and 0 bases respectively, with 10 bases between them. CDR3 sequence (DNA): TGCAGTGCTAGAGGACTACGGAACTCCTACGAGCAGTACTTC. Protein sequence: CSARGLRNSYEQYF.

This clonotype was seen a handful of times. The rearrangement uses TRBV9 and TRBJ2-7; 11 bases are a match to TRBD1. With V trimmed by 2 bases and J by 5 bases, 9 bases remained unmatched. The germline CDR1 and CDR2 sequences are SGDLS and YYNGEE. The CDR3 length is 16 residues. CDR3 sequence: CASSVGQGVLRDEQYF. CDR3 DNA sequence: TGTGCCAGCAGCGTGGGACAGGGGGTTTTAAGAGACGAGCAGTACTTC.

This chain connects TRBV4-1 to TRBJ2-5, with 9 bases aligning to TRBD2. V trimming: 4 bases; J trimming: 1 base; junction bases outside the gene matches: 7. This CDR3 has 16 residues. CDR1 is MGHRA, CDR2 YSYEKL, per germline. The CDR3 here is CASSRRLAGPQETQYF. DNA of the CDR3: TGCGCCAGCAGCCGGAGGCTAGCGGGGCCCCAAGAGACCCAGTACTTC.

V usage is TRBV9 and J usage is TRBJ1-1; perhaps TRBD1 as D (5 bases). The CDR3 length is 16 residues. Trimming cost V 3 bases and J 0 bases, with 15 bases left between them. Germline lookup yields CDR1 SGDLS and CDR2 YYNGEE. CDR3 residues: CASSDDRYSLNTEAFF. The CDR3, as DNA: TGTGCCAGCAGCGATGACAGATATTCATTGAACACTGAAGCTTTCTTT.

This clonotype was counted a few times. The chain uses TRBV5-6 and TRBJ2-5; the match to TRBD1 covers 7 bases. In germline, CDR1 is SGHDT, CDR2 YYEEEE. V lost 4 bases, J lost 0 bases, and 9 bases stayed unmatched. The CDR3 is made up of 16 amino acids. In DNA, the CDR3 is TGTGCCAGCAGCAGAAGGGACAGCTTGTACCAAGAGACCCAGTACTTC. Encoded protein: CASSRRDSLYQETQYF.

This sequence joins TRBV7-3 and TRBJ2-3, with no clear D. Germline V CDR1 and CDR2: SGHTA, FQGTGA. V lost 4 bases to trimming and J lost 2 bases, with 7 bases between them. This CDR3 is built from 13 residues. CDR3 in amino acids: CASSSVITDTQYF. CDR3 nucleotide sequence: TGTGCCAGCAGCTCCGTTATCACAGATACGCAGTATTTT.